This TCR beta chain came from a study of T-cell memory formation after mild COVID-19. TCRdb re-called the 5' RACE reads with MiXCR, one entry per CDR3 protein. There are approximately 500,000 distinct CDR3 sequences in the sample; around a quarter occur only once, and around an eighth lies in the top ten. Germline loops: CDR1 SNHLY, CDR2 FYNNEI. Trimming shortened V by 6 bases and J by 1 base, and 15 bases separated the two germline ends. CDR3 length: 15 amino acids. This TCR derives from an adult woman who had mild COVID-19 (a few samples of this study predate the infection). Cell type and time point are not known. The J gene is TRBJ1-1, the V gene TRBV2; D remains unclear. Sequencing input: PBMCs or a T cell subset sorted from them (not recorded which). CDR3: CASSPDRSRNTEAFF. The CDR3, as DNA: TGTGCCAGCAGCCCCGACCGTTCAAGGAACACTGAAGCTTTCTTT.